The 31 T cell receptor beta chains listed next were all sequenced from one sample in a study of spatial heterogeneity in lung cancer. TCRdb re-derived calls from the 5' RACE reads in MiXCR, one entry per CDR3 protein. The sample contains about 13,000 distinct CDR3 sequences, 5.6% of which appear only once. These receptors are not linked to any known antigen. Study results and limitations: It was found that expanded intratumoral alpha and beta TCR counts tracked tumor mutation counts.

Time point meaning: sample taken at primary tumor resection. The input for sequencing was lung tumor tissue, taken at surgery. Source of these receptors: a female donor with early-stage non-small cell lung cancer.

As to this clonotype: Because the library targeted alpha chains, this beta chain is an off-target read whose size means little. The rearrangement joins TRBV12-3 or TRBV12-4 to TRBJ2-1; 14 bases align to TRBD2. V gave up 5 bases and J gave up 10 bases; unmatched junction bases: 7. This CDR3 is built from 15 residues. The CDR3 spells CASSRGLAGVVEQFF. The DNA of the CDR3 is TGTGCCAGCAGTAGGGGACTAGCGGGGGTGGTCGAGCAGTTCTTC.

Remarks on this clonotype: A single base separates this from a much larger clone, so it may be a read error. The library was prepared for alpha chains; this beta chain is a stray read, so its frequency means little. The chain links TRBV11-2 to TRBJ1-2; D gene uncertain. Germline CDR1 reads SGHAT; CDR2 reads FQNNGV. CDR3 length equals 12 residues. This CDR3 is CAGSFGLYGYTF. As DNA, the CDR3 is TGTGCCGGCAGCTTCGGCCTCTATGGCTACACCTTC.

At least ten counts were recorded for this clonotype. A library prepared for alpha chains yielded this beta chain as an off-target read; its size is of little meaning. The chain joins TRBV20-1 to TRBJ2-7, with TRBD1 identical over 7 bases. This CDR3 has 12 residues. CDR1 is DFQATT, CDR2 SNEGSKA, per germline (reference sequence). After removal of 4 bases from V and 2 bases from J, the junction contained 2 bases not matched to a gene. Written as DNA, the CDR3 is TGCAGTGCTACCGACAGGGCCTACGAGCAGTACTTC. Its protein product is CSATDRAYEQYF.

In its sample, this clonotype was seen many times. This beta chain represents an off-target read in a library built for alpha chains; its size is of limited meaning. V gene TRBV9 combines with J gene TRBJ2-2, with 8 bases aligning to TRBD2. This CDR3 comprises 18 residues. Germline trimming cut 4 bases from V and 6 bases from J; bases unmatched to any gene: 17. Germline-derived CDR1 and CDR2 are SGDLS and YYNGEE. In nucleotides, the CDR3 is TGTGCCAGCAGCCCTTCCTATGTGAAGCGGGGGTATGCCGGGGAGCTGTTTTTT. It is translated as CASSPSYVKRGYAGELFF.

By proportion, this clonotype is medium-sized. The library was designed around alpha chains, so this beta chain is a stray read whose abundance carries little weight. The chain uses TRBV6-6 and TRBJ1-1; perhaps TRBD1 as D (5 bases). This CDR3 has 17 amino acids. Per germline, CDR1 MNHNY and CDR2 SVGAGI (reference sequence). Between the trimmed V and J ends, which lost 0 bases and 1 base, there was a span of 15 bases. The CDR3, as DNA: TGTGCCAGCAGTTACTCGAATAGGGGTTGGGGGAACACTGAAGCTTTCTTT. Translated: CASSYSNRGWGNTEAFF.

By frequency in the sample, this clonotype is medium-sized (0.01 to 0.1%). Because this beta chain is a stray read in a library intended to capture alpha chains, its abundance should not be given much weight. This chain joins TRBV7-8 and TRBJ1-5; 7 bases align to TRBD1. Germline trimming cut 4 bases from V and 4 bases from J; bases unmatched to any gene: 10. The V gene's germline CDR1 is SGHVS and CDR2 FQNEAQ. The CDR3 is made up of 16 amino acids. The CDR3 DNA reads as TGTGCCAGCAGCTCTCTAGGACAGGCGTTGAATCAGCCCCAGCATTTT. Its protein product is CASSSLGQALNQPQHF.

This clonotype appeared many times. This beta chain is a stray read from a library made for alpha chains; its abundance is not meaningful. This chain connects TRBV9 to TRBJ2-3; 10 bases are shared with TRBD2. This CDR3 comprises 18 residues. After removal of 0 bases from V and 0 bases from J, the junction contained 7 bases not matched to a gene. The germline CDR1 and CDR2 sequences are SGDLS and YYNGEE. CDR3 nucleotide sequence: TGTGCCAGCAGCGTAGGTGCTAGCGGGGGCTTTAGCACAGATACGCAGTATTTT. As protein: CASSVGASGGFSTDTQYF.

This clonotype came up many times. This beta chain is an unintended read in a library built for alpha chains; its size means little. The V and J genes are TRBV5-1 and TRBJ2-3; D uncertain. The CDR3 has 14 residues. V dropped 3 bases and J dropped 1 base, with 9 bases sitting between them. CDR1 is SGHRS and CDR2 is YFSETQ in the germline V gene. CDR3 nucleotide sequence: TGCGCCAGCAGCTATCAATCGGGCACAGATACGCAGTATTTT. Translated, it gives CASSYQSGTDTQYF.

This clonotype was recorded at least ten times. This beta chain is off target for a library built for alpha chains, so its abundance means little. CDR3: CSVGTLNQPQHF. DNA for the CDR3: TGCAGCGTCGGGACATTAAATCAGCCCCAGCATTTT. The J gene is TRBJ1-5, the V gene TRBV29-1, with D maybe TRBD1 (6 bases). The germline V gene has CDR1 SQVTM and CDR2 ANQGSEA. The CDR3 totals 12 residues. V lost 6 bases and J lost 4, with 10 bases in between.

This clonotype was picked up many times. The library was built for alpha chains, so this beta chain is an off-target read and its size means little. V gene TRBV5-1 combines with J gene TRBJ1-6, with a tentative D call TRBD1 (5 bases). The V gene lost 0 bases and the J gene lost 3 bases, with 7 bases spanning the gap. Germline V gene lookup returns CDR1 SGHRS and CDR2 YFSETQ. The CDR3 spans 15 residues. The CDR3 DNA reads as TGCGCCAGCAGCTTGGATCAGGGCTATAATTCACCCCTCCACTTT. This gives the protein CASSLDQGYNSPLHF. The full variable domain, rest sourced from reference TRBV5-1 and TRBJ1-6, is KAGVTQTPRYLIKTRGQQVTLSCSPISGHRSVSWYQQTPGQGLQFLFEYFSETQRNKGNFPGRFSGRQFSNSRSEMNVSTLELGDSALYLCASSLDQGYNSPLHFGNGTRLTVT.

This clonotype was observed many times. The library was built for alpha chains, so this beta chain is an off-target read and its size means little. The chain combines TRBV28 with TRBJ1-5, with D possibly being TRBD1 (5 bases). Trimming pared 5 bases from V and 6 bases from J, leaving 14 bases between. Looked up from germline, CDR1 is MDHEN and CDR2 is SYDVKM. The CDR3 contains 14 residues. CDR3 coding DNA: TGTGCCAGCAGTGAACCGGGACTCTTTCAGCCCCAGCATTTT. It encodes CASSEPGLFQPQHF.

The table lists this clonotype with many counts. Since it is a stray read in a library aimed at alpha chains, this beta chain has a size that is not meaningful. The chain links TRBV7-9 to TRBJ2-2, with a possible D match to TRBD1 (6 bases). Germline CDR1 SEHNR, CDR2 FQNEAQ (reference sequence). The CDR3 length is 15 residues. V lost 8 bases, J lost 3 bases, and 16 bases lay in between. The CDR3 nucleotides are TGTGCCAGCCCTGGGGGCCGCCGGGACACCGGGGAGCTGTTTTTT. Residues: CASPGGRRDTGELFF. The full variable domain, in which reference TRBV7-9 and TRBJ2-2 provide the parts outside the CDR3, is DTGVSQNPRHKITKRGQNVTFRCDPISEHNRLYWYRQTLGQGPEFLTYFQNEAQLEKSRLLSDRFSAERPKGSFSTLEIQRTEQGDSAMYLCASPGGRRDTGELFFGEGSRLTVL.

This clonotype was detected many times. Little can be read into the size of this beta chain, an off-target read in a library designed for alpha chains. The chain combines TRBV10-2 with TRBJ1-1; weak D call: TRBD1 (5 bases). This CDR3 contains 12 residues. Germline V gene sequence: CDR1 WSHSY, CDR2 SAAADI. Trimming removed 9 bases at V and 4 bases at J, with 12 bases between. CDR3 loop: CASGGVFTEAFF. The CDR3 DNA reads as TGCGCCAGTGGGGGAGTCTTCACTGAAGCTTTCTTT.

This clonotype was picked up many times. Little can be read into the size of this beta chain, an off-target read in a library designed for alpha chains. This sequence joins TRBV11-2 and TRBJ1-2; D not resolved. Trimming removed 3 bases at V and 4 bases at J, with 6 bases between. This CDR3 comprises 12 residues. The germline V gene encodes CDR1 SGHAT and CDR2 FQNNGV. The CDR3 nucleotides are TGTGCCAGCAGCTTCGGCCTCTATGGCTACACCTTC. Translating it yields CASSFGLYGYTF.

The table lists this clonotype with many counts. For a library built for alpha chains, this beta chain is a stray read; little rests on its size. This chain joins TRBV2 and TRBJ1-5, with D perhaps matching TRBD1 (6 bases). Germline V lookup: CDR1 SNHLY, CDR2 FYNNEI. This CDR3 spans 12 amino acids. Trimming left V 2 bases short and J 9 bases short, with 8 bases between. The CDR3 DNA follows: TGTGCCAGCAGTGAAAGCAGGGGGCCCCAGCATTTT. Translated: CASSESRGPQHF.

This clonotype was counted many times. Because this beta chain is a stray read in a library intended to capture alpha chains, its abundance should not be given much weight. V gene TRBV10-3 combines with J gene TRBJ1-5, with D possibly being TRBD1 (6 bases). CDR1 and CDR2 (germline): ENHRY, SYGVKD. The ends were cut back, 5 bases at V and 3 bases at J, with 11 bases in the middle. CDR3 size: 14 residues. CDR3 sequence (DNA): TGTGCCATCAGTTTACAGGGTTACAATCAGCCCCAGCATTTT. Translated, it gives CAISLQGYNQPQHF.

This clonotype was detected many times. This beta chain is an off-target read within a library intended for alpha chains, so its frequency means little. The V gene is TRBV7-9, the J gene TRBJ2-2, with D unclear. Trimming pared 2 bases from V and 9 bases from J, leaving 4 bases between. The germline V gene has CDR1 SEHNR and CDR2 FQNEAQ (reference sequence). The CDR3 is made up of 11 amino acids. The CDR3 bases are TGTGCCAGCAGCTTAACCCGGGAGCTGTTTTTT. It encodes CASSLTRELFF.

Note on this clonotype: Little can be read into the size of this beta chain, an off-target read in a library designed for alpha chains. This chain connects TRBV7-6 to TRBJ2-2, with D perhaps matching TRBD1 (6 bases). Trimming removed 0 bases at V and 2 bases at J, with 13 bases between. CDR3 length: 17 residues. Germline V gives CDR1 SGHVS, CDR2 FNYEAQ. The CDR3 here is CASSLAVAGDNTGELFF. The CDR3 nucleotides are TGTGCCAGCAGCTTAGCGGTGGCAGGGGACAACACCGGGGAGCTGTTTTTT.

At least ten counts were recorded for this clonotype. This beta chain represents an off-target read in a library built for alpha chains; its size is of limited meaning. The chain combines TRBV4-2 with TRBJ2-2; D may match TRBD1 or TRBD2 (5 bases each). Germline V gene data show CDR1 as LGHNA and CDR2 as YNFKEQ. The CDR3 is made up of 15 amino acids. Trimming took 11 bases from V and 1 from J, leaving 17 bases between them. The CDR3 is CASREPGRNTGELFF. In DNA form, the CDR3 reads TGTGCCTCTCGTGAGCCGGGGCGGAACACCGGGGAGCTGTTTTTT.

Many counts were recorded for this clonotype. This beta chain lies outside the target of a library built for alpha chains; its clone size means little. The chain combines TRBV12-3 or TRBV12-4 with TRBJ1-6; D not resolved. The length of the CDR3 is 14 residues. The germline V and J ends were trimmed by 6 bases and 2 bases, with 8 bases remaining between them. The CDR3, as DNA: TGTGCCAGCAGCCGCAGGACCTATAATTCACCCCTCCACTTT. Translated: CASSRRTYNSPLHF.

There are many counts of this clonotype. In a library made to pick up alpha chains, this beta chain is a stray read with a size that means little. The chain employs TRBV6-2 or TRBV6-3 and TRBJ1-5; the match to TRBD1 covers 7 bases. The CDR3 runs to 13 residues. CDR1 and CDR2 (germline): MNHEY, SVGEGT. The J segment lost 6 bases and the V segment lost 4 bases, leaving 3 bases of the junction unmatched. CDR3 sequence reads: CASSSDRPQPQHF. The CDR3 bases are TGTGCCAGCAGTTCGGACAGGCCTCAGCCCCAGCATTTT.

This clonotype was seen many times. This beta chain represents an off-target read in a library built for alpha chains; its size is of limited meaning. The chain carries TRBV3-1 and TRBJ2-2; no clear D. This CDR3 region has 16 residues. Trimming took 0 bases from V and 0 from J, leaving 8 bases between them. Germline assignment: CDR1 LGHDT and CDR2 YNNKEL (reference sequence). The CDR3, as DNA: TGTGCCAGCAGCCAAGAATGGCCCTCGAACACCGGGGAGCTGTTTTTT. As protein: CASSQEWPSNTGELFF.

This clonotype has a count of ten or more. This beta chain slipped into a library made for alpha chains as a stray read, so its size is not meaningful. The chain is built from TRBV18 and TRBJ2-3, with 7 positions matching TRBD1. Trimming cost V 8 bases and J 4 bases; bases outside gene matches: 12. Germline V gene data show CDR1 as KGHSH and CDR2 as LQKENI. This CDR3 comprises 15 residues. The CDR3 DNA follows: TGTGCCAGCGGGGGTGATGACAGGGCGGCAGATACGCAGTATTTT. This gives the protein CASGGDDRAADTQYF.

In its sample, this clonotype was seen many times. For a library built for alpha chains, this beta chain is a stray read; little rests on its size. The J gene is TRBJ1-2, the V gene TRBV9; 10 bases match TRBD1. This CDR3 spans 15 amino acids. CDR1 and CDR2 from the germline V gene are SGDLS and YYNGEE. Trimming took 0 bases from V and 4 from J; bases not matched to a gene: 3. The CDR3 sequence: CASSVVGQGSYGYTF. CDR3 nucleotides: TGTGCCAGCAGCGTAGTGGGACAGGGGAGCTATGGCTACACCTTC.

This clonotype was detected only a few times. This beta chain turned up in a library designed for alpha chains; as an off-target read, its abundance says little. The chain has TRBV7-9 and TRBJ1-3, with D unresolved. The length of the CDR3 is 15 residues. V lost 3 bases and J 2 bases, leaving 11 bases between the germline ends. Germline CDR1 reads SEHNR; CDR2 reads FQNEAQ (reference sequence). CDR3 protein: CASSFNRLTGNTIYF. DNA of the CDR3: TGTGCCAGCAGCTTCAACCGCCTCACTGGAAACACCATATATTTT.

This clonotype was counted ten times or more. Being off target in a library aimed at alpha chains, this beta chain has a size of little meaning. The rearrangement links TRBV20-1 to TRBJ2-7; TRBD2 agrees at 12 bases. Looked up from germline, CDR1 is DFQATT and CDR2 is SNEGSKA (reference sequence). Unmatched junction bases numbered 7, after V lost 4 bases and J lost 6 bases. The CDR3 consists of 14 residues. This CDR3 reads CSATSGGASLEQYF. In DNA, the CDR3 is TGCAGTGCTACTAGCGGGGGGGCCTCCCTCGAGCAGTACTTC.

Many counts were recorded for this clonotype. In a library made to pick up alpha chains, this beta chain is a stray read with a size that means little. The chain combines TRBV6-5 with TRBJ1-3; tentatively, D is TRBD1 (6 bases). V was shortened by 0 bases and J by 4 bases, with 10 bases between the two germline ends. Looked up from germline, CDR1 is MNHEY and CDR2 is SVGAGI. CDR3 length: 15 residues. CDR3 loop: CASSYSGGSGNTIYF. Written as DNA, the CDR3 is TGTGCCAGCAGTTACTCTGGGGGCAGCGGAAACACCATATATTTT.

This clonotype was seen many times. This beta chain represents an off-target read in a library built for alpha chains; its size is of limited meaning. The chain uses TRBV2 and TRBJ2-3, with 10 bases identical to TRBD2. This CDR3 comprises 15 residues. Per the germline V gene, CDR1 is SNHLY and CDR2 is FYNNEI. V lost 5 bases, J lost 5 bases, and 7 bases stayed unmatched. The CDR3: CASSSTSGEKDTQYF. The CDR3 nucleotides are TGTGCCAGCAGTTCCACTAGCGGGGAAAAAGATACGCAGTATTTT.

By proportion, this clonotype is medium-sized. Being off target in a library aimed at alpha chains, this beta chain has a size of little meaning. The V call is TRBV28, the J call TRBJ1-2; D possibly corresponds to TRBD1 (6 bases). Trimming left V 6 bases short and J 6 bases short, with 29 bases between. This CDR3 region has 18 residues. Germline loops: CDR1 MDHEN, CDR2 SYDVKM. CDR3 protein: CASSLWAQGGTGSDGYTF. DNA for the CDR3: TGTGCCAGCAGCCTATGGGCACAGGGAGGGACGGGATCAGATGGCTACACCTTC.

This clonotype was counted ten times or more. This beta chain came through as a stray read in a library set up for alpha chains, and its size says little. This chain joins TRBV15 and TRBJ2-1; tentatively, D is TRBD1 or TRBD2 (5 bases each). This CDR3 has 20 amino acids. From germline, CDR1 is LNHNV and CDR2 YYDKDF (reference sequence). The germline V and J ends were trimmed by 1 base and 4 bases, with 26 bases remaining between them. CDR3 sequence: CATSRVREGRRTDRYNEQFF. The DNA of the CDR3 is TGTGCCACCAGCAGAGTTCGCGAGGGGCGCCGAACAGACCGTTACAATGAGCAGTTCTTC.

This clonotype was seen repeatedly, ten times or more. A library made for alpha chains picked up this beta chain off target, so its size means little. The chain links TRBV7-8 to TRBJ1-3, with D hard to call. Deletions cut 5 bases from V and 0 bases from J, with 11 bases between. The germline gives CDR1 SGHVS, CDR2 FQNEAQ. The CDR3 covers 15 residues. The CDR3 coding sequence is TGTGCCAGCAGCCTGGGCCGAAGCTCTGGAAACACCATATATTTT. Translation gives CASSLGRSSGNTIYF.